The source of this T cell receptor (beta chain) is a study of T-cell memory formation after mild COVID-19 (dated by TCRdb to 2020 to 2023). Regarding the research as a whole: TCR sequence clusters from the two donors were largely donor specific. In a couple of donors, T-cell clones that expanded and contracted after mild COVID-19 were tracked by sequencing TCRalpha and TCRbeta repertoires over time. Two young, previously healthy adult volunteers made up the cohort, one male and one female. What the work shows at the level of the full study, not this receptor alone: Balanced CD4/CD8 phenotypes were observed for clones contracting from day 15 to 85, whereas a bias towards CD4+ was observed for a second wave of clones expanding from day 15 to 37. SARS-CoV-2 specificity was not confirmed for the second-wave clones peaking on day 37. Some responding clones were detected in pre-infection memory, suggesting pre-existing cross-reactive memory T cells joined the SARS-CoV-2 response. Contracting CD4+ clones were found mainly in CM and EM memory subsets, while CD8+ clones were enriched in EMRA. The study included only a couple of mild cases, and larger cohorts that include severe cases with pre-infection samples were judged to be necessary.

CDR3 length: 15 amino acids, cysteine to phenylalanine. The read is trimmed to its CDR3 DNA, 45 bases read in frame from base 1. CDR1 SGHNT and CDR2 YYREEE were looked up in the germline V gene (reference sequence). V sheds 0 bases and J sheds 1 base, leaving 10 bases between their ends. Ficoll-Paque density gradient centrifugation was used to isolate PBMCs. Sequencing took place on an Illumina NovaSeq 6000. TCRalpha and TCRbeta cDNA libraries were constructed by 5'RACE with constant-segment primers, with sample barcodes and unique molecular identifiers being introduced. RNA was extracted from every sample with Trizol reagent. Amplification of the libraries took two PCR steps, and the second step added a second sample barcode plus Illumina TruSeq adapters. The libraries were sequenced on an Illumina NovaSeq using 2 x 150 bp paired-end reads. As for how the authors treated the data: Reads were demultiplexed and collapsed into UMI-guided consensus sequences with migec v1.2.7. With mixcr v2.1.11, UMI consensuses were aligned to TRA and TRB V and J templates and assembled into clonotypes. A clonotype was counted as expanded or contracted only when both edgeR and NoisET called the clonotype significant, with the noise models trained on biological replicates. edgeR calls used a false discovery rate-adjusted p below 0.01 and a log2 fold-change threshold of 1. PCA with hierarchical clustering of max-normalized trajectories of the 1000 most abundant clonotypes was used as exploratory dynamics analysis. Separately sequenced CD4+ and CD8+ repertoires were used to assign the CD4 or CD8 phenotype of responding clones. TCRdb handled the public reads itself, with Q25 trimming in fastp and clone calling in MiXCR, and kept productive beta chains. Rows are unified per CDR3 protein, each entry keeping the most common DNA and genes. For this entry, the V and J calls and clone size follow TCRdb and not the study's own pipeline. The sample yields under 700,000 distinct CDR3 sequences; 20% were counted once. Around 13% of the sample is held by the ten biggest clonotypes.

This clonotype has more than one count but fewer than ten. The antigen this receptor binds is unknown. It has no much larger one-base neighbor in the sample; base qualities were not kept. The V and J genes are TRBV5-4 and TRBJ1-1; no D segment can be confidently identified. Sequenced material: PBMCs or a T cell subset sorted from them (not recorded which). The receptor comes from an adult woman who had mild COVID-19 (a few samples of this study predate the infection). The sample titles of this study are shuffled in the database, so cell type and time point are left out; the donor was told from shared clones. For the CDR3, the sequence is CASSLEVGWNTEAFF. DNA sequence: TGTGCCAGCAGCTTGGAGGTGGGATGGAACACTGAAGCTTTCTTT.